This TCR beta chain stems from a study of T-cell memory formation after mild COVID-19. Study information: TCR clusters showed largely donor specificity.

Germline CDR1 and CDR2: SGHRS and YFSETQ. The J segment lost 8 bases and the V segment lost 0 bases, leaving 4 bases of the junction unmatched. This CDR3 has 13 residues. Study-level findings and limits: Nothing showed for sure that second-wave clones peaking on day 37 were SARS-CoV-2 specific. Mostly located in CM and EM were contracting CD4+ clones, with contracting CD8+ clones located in EMRA.

Constant-segment primers and 5'RACE yielded cDNA libraries for TCR alpha and TCR beta, each carrying sample barcodes and UMIs. TCRdb reprocessed the 5' RACE reads with MiXCR, giving one entry per CDR3 protein. The data hold 530,000 or so distinct CDR3 sequences, with 15% to 20% observed a single time. This clonotype was detected a few times. The antigen is not known. V usage is TRBV5-1 and J usage is TRBJ1-2; 7 nucleotides match TRBD1. Sequenced material: PBMCs or a T cell subset sorted from them (not recorded which). This TCR came from an adult woman who had mild COVID-19 (a few samples of this study predate the infection). Cell type and time point are not known. Here the CDR3 reads CASSLEYRGGYTF. The CDR3 DNA reads TGCGCCAGCAGCTTGGAGTACAGGGGCGGCTACACCTTC. Based on the CDR3 plus reference TRBV5-1 and TRBJ1-2, the full variable domain is KAGVTQTPRYLIKTRGQQVTLSCSPISGHRSVSWYQQTPGQGLQFLFEYFSETQRNKGNFPGRFSGRQFSNSRSEMNVSTLELGDSALYLCASSLEYRGGYTFGSGTRLTVV.